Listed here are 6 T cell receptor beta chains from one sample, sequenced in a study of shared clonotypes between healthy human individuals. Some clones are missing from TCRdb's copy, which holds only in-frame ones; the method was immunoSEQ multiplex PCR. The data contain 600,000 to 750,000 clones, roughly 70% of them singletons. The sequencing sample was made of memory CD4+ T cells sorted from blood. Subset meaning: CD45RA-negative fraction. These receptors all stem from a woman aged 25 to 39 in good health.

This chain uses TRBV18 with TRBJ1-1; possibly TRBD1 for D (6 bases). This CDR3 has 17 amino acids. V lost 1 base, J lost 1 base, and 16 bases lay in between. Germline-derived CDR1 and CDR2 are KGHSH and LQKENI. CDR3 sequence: CASSPQGPVGGNTEAFF. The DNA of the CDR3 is TGTGCCAGCTCACCACAGGGCCCGGTAGGGGGGAACACTGAAGCTTTCTTT.

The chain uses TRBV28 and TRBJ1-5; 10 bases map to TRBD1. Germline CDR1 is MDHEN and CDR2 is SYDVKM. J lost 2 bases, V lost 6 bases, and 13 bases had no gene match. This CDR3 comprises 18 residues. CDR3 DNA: TGTGCCAGCAGGGGACAGGGGAACTTGGCGTGGGGCAATCAGCCCCAGCATTTT. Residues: CASRGQGNLAWGNQPQHF.

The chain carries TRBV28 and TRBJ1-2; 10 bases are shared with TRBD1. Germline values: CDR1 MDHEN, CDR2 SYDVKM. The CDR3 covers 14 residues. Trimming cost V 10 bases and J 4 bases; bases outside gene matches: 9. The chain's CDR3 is CATGTGALVYGYTF. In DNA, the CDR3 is TGTGCCACCGGGACAGGGGCGTTAGTCTATGGCTACACCTTC.

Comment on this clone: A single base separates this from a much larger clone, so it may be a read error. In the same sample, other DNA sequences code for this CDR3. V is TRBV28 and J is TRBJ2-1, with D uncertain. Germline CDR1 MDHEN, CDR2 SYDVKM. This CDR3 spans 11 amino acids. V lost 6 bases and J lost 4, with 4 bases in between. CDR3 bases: TGTGCCAGCAGACTATACAATGAGCAGTTCTTC. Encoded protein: CASRLYNEQFF.

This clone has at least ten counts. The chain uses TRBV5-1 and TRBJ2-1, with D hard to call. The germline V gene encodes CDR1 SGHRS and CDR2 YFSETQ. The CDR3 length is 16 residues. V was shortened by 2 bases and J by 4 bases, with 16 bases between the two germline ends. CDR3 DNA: TGCGCCAGCAGCTTCGAGCTTGGACGCGCTTACAATGAGCAGTTCTTC. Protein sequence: CASSFELGRAYNEQFF.

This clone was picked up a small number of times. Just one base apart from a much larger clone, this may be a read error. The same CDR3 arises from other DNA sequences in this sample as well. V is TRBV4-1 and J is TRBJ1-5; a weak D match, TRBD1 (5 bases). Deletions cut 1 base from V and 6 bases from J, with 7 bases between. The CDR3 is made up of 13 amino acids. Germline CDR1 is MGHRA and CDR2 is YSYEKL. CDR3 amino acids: CASSQAGGQPQHF. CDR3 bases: TGCGCCAGCAGCCAAGCTGGGGGTCAGCCCCAGCATTTT.